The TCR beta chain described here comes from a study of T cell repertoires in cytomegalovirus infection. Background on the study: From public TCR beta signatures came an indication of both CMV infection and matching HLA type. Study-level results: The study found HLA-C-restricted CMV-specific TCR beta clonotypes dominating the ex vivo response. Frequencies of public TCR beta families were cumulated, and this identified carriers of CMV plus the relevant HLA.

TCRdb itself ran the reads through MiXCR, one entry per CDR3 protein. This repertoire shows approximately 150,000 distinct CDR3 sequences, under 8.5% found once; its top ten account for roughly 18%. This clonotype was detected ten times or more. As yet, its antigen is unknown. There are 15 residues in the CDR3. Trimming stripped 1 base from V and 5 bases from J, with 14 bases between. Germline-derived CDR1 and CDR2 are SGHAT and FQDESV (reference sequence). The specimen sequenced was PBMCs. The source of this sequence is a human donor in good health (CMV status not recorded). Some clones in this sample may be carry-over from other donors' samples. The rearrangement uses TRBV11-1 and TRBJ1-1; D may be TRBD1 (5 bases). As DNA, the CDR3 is TGTGCCAGCAGCTTAGAAGCCGGAGGGGTGACTGAAGCTTTCTTT. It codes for CASSLEAGGVTEAFF. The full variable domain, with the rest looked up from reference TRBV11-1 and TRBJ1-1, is EAEVAQSPRYKITEKSQAVAFWCDPISGHATLYWYRQILGQGPELLVQFQDESVVDDSQLPKDRFSAERLKGVDSTLKIQPAELGDSAMYLCASSLEAGGVTEAFFGQGTRLTVV.